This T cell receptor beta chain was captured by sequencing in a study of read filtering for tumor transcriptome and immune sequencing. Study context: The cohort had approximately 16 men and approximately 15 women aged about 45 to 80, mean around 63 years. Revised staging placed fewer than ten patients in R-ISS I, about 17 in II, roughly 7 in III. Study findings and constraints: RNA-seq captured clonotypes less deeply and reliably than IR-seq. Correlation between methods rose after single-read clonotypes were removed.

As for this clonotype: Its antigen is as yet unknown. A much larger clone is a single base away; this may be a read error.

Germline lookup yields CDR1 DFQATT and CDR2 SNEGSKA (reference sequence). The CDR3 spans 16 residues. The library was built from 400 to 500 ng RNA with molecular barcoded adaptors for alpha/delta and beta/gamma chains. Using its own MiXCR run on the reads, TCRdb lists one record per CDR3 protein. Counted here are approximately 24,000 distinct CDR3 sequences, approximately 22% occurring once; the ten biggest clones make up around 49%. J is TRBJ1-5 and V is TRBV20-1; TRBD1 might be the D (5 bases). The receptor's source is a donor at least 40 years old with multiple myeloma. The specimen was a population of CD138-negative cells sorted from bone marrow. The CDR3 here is CSTRGPGEKGNQPQHF. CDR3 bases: TGCAGTACTAGAGGCCCGGGGGAAAAGGGCAATCAGCCCCAGCATTTT.